This paragraph covers one T cell receptor (beta chain) sequence. This specimen belongs to a study of blood T cell repertoires in COVID-19. Background on the study: COVID-19 samples from acute and convalescent phases originated in the United States, Italy and Spain. Sample material is recorded as cDNA or gDNA derived from T cells, B-cell-depleted T cells, or PBMCs.

Germline trimming cut 5 bases from V and 5 bases from J; bases unmatched to any gene: 10. The CDR3 totals 15 residues. The germline CDR1 and CDR2 sequences are SGHTA and FQGNSA. In the original analysis: Reference gene primer amplification gave nucleated cell count estimates. Assay used: immunoSEQ multiplex PCR; TCRdb lists only in-frame clones, some missing. That table furnishes V, J and clone size, whereas the DNA furnished D and trimming. The table lists roughly 100,000 clones, approximately 85% of them singletons, with roughly 27% in the top ten. This TCR derives from a human donor in a cohort sampled during active COVID-19. V is TRBV7-2 and J is TRBJ1-1; TRBD1 matches at 8 bases. Input material: peripheral blood. The CDR3 nucleotides are TGTGCCAGCAGCCTCCAGGGGGCGAGAGAAACTGAAGCTTTCTTT. Its protein product is CASSLQGARETEAFF.